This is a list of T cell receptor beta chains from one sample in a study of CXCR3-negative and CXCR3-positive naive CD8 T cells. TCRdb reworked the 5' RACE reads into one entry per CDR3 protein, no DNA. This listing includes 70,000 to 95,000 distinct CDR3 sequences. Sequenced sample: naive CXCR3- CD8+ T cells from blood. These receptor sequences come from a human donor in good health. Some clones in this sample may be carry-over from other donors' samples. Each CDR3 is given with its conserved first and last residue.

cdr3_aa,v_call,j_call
CASSPKQLANYNEQFF,TRBV21-1,TRBJ2-1
CASSQTGGTEAFF,TRBV7-9,TRBJ1-1
CSVSTGSTDTQYF,TRBV29-1,TRBJ2-3
CASSLYSVVSETQYF,TRBV7-2,TRBJ2-5
CASSLGTPAQEGYGYTF,TRBV7-9,TRBJ1-2
CASSQDRLAGGHTGELFF,TRBV4-3,TRBJ2-2
CSAKDPGLAGGLNEQYF,TRBV20-1,TRBJ2-7
CSVSFPNEQFF,TRBV29-1,TRBJ2-1
CASSQDAGYQETQYF,TRBV4-3,TRBJ2-5
CASSYSQLGNTEAFF,TRBV6-5,TRBJ1-1
CASSQAGLDEQFF,TRBV3-1,TRBJ2-1
CASSYEQGAGQPQHF,TRBV19,TRBJ1-5
CASSQTWQGLTYEQYF,TRBV4-1,TRBJ2-7
CSVEWAETYEQYF,TRBV29-1,TRBJ2-7
CSVPVGESSYTF,TRBV29-1,TRBJ1-2
CASSLEEAGSYEQYF,TRBV7-2,TRBJ2-7
CSVEDGGLAAQETQYF,TRBV29-1,TRBJ2-5
CASRAGTGGEQYF,TRBV10-2,TRBJ2-7
CASSYAFTGPNEQFF,TRBV6-2/TRBV6-3,TRBJ2-1
CASSWTSGDPPYEQYF,TRBV5-1,TRBJ2-7
CASAYGTGGSTNEKLFF,TRBV28,TRBJ1-4
CASSPTGTGKNYGYTF,TRBV18,TRBJ1-2
CASSLYRFENSPLHF,TRBV28,TRBJ1-6
CASRADRGAGNTIYF,TRBV5-1,TRBJ1-3
CASSIPGTGSGEQYF,TRBV5-6,TRBJ2-7
CASSSDPYEQYF,TRBV6-6,TRBJ2-7
CARNQRDRSYEQYF,TRBV23-1,TRBJ2-7
CANRGVPNEQFF,TRBV5-5,TRBJ2-1
CASSQSQEENPNTGELFF,TRBV23-1,TRBJ2-2
CSVYPGQQLLFYNEQFF,TRBV29-1,TRBJ2-1
CASSLNSYNEQFF,TRBV12-3/TRBV12-4,TRBJ2-1
CASSPPGGRGGDGVYEQYF,TRBV7-9,TRBJ2-7
CASSLAPGEGQGSYNEQFF,TRBV7-6,TRBJ2-1
CSARGLAGDTRDEQYF,TRBV20-1,TRBJ2-7
CSVSGTGLYEQYF,TRBV29-1,TRBJ2-7
CASSWPKHPTEAFF,TRBV7-9,TRBJ1-1
CASSPRGGTSGTYEQYF,TRBV7-6,TRBJ2-7
CSARAGDRRYEQYF,TRBV20-1,TRBJ2-7
CASSVAGQGSYEQYF,TRBV9,TRBJ2-7
CASTTESTGELFF,TRBV27,TRBJ2-2
CASVLLNEQFF,TRBV12-5,TRBJ2-1